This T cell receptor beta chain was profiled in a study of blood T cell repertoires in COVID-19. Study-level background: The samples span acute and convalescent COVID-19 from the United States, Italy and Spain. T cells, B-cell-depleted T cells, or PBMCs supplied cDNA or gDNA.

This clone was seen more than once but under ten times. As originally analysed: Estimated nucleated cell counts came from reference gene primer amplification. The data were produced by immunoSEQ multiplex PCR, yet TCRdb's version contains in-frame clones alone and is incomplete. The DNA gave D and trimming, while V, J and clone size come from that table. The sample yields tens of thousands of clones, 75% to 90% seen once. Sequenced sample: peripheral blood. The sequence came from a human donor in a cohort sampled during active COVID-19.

This CDR3 is CASSLTSGNTGELFF. In DNA form, the CDR3 reads TGTGCCAGCAGTTTAACTAGCGGGAACACCGGGGAGCTGTTTTTT. This chain uses TRBV28 with TRBJ2-2; 8 bases are a match to TRBD2. V shed 2 bases and J 1 base; nucleotides not matched to a gene: 0. The germline CDR1 and CDR2 sequences are MDHEN and SYDVKM. The CDR3 consists of 15 residues.